This is a list of T cell receptor beta chains from one sample in a study of blood T cell repertoires in COVID-19. Libraries were prepared by immunoSEQ multiplex PCR; TCRdb keeps only in-frame clonotypes and omits some of them. The sample has some 250,000 clones, around 85% seen once; the top ten hold about 3%. Sequenced material: peripheral blood. The receptors derive from a woman in her 30s who had recovered from COVID-19. CDR3s include the opening cysteine and the closing phenylalanine or tryptophan. Fields, in order: CDR3 DNA, CDR3 protein, J gene, D gene, clone size, V gene. D genes are given only for firm matches. Size values are once, few and many counts, or a class for expanded clones, and some rows have none.

DNA: TGCGCCAGCAGCCTGGAAGGGGGCGCTGAAGCTTTCTTT; CDR3: CASSLEGGAEAFF; J: TRBJ1-1; D: TRBD1; size: NA; V: TRBV5-1
DNA: TGTGCCAGCAGCTTGGGACAGAGCACTGAAGCTTTCTTT; CDR3: CASSLGQSTEAFF; J: TRBJ1-1; D: TRBD1; size: NA; V: TRBV6-6
DNA: TGTGCCAGCAGCCAAGATCGAATTGGGGGACTAGCGGGGGGATATGAGACCCAGTACTTC; CDR3: CASSQDRIGGLAGGYETQYF; J: TRBJ2-5; D: TRBD2; size: NA; V: TRBV4-2
DNA: TGTGCCAGCAGCGTTCAGTCCAATGAGCAGTTCTTC; CDR3: CASSVQSNEQFF; J: TRBJ2-1; D: NA; size: NA; V: TRBV5-5
DNA: TGCGCCAGCAGCTCTGAACAGGACAGGGGGTACTACGAGCAGTACTTC; CDR3: CASSSEQDRGYYEQYF; J: TRBJ2-7; D: TRBD1; size: once; V: TRBV5-1
DNA: TGTGCCAGCAGCGCGGAGCGGGGCGATACGCAGTATTTT; CDR3: CASSAERGDTQYF; J: TRBJ2-3; D: TRBD2; size: once; V: TRBV9
DNA: TGTGCCAGCAGCCCCACTAGCCCCGGGGAGCTGTTTTTT; CDR3: CASSPTSPGELFF; J: TRBJ2-2; D: NA; size: NA; V: TRBV7-7
DNA: TGTGCCGCCAGGACAGGGGGTGGAAACACCATATATTTT; CDR3: CAARTGGGNTIYF; J: TRBJ1-3; D: TRBD1; size: NA; V: TRBV6-5
DNA: TGTGCCAGCAGCCCTGGGGACTTCGGAAGACCCCTCCACTTT; CDR3: CASSPGDFGRPLHF; J: TRBJ1-6; D: NA; size: NA; V: TRBV5-8
DNA: TGTGCCAGCAGCTTAGTTGCACAGAATTCTAATGAAAAACTGTTTTTT; CDR3: CASSLVAQNSNEKLFF; J: TRBJ1-4; D: NA; size: NA; V: TRBV7-6
DNA: TGCGCCAGCAGCTTAGTTGGTGCTGGGAGCAATGAGCAGTTCTTC; CDR3: CASSLVGAGSNEQFF; J: TRBJ2-1; D: NA; size: NA; V: TRBV5-1
DNA: TGTGCCAGCAGGGGAGGGGACTCTGGAAACACCATATATTTT; CDR3: CASRGGDSGNTIYF; J: TRBJ1-3; D: NA; size: NA; V: TRBV9
DNA: TGTGCCAGCAGCTTAGTAGGAGGGTCGAATGAGCAGTTCTTC; CDR3: CASSLVGGSNEQFF; J: TRBJ2-1; D: NA; size: NA; V: TRBV7-9
DNA: TGTGCCAGCAGCGTAGCTGGGACTAGCGACTACGAGCAGTACTTC; CDR3: CASSVAGTSDYEQYF; J: TRBJ2-7; D: TRBD2; size: NA; V: TRBV9
DNA: TGCGCCAGCAGTAGAGGGGGGAACACCGGGGAGCTGTTTTTT; CDR3: CASSRGGNTGELFF; J: TRBJ2-2; D: NA; size: NA; V: TRBV10-1
DNA: TGCGCCAGCAGCCAAGAAGTAGCGGGGGGGCTGGGGACCCAGTACTTC; CDR3: CASSQEVAGGLGTQYF; J: TRBJ2-5; D: TRBD2; size: NA; V: TRBV4-3
DNA: TGTGCCAGCACCGGATCACAGCTCTATGGCTACACCTTC; CDR3: CASTGSQLYGYTF; J: TRBJ1-2; D: NA; size: NA; V: TRBV2
DNA: TGTGCCAGCAGGGGACAGGGGAGGAACTATGGCTACACCTTC; CDR3: CASRGQGRNYGYTF; J: TRBJ1-2; D: TRBD1; size: NA; V: TRBV2
DNA: TGTGCCAGCAGCTCGATAGCGGGACAGAACACCGGGGAGCTGTTTTTT; CDR3: CASSSIAGQNTGELFF; J: TRBJ2-2; D: TRBD2; size: NA; V: TRBV7-9
DNA: TGTGCCAGCAGCCGTCAAGAGACCCAGTACTTC; CDR3: CASSRQETQYF; J: TRBJ2-5; D: NA; size: NA; V: TRBV5-6
DNA: TGTGCCAGTAGTATCTTTCAGGGTCCCTACGAGCAGTACTTC; CDR3: CASSIFQGPYEQYF; J: TRBJ2-7; D: NA; size: few; V: TRBV19
DNA: TGTGCCAGCAGCTTAATAGGTACAGCTCAAGAGACCCAGTACTTC; CDR3: CASSLIGTAQETQYF; J: TRBJ2-5; D: NA; size: NA; V: TRBV7-9
DNA: TGTGCCAGCAGTGAAGAGCGGCAGTTCTATAATGAGCAGTTCTTC; CDR3: CASSEERQFYNEQFF; J: TRBJ2-1; D: NA; size: NA; V: TRBV2
DNA: TGCGCCAGCAATGCAGGGGGTAGTTTCTTGAGCTCCTACAATGAGCAGTTCTTC; CDR3: CASNAGGSFLSSYNEQFF; J: TRBJ2-1; D: TRBD1; size: NA; V: TRBV5-1
DNA: TGTGCTAGTGGTTCGACAATACCCTTTAATCAGCCCCAGCATTTT; CDR3: CASGSTIPFNQPQHF; J: TRBJ1-5; D: NA; size: NA; V: TRBV12-5
DNA: TGTGCCAGCAGTTTAGGGGCTAGCGGGGTAAATGAGCAGTTCTTC; CDR3: CASSLGASGVNEQFF; J: TRBJ2-1; D: TRBD2; size: NA; V: TRBV27
DNA: TGTGCCAGCAGCTTAGTGATCGTGGGGGGAGAAGCTTTCTTT; CDR3: CASSLVIVGGEAFF; J: TRBJ1-1; D: NA; size: NA; V: TRBV11-2
DNA: TGCGCCAGCAGCCTATCCGGGACAGGGCAGGAGACCCAGTACTTC; CDR3: CASSLSGTGQETQYF; J: TRBJ2-5; D: TRBD1; size: NA; V: TRBV4-1
DNA: TGTGCCAGCAGAGACCGGAGGCCCGGGGAGCTGTTTTTT; CDR3: CASRDRRPGELFF; J: TRBJ2-2; D: NA; size: few; V: TRBV2
DNA: TGTGCCAGCAGCCCAGGGGTTTCCTACGAGCAGTACTTC; CDR3: CASSPGVSYEQYF; J: TRBJ2-7; D: NA; size: NA; V: TRBV9
DNA: TGTGCCAGCAGCCGAGGGGGCGAAGAGACCCAGTACTTC; CDR3: CASSRGGEETQYF; J: TRBJ2-5; D: TRBD1; size: NA; V: TRBV7-3
DNA: TGTGCCAGCACCGAAGCCCGACTAGACGAGGCGCAGTATTTT; CDR3: CASTEARLDEAQYF; J: TRBJ2-3; D: NA; size: NA; V: TRBV2
DNA: TGTGCCAGCAGCCCCCGGGACAGACTGGATACGCAGTATTTT; CDR3: CASSPRDRLDTQYF; J: TRBJ2-3; D: TRBD1; size: NA; V: TRBV5-4
DNA: TGTGCCAGCAGCCAAGATCTTTCATGGCGCCTCCCGACTATGAACACTGAAGCTTTCTTT; CDR3: CASSQDLSWRLPTMNTEAFF; J: TRBJ1-1; D: NA; size: NA; V: TRBV3-1/TRBV3-2
DNA: TGTGCCAGCAGCCCCCAGGGCTACTCCTACGAGCAGTACTTC; CDR3: CASSPQGYSYEQYF; J: TRBJ2-7; D: NA; size: NA; V: TRBV7-2
DNA: TGTGCCCGGACAGGGGGCGGCGAGCAGTACTTC; CDR3: CARTGGGEQYF; J: TRBJ2-7; D: TRBD1; size: NA; V: TRBV30
DNA: TGTGCCAGCAGCGTAGGGGACAGGGGCAATGAGCAGTTCTTC; CDR3: CASSVGDRGNEQFF; J: TRBJ2-1; D: TRBD1; size: NA; V: TRBV9
DNA: TGTGCCAGCAGAACAGAGACAGATACGCAGTATTTT; CDR3: CASRTETDTQYF; J: TRBJ2-3; D: NA; size: NA; V: TRBV2
DNA: TGCGCCAGCAGCTGGACCGGGACTAGCGGGGGGGTTGAGCAGTTCTTC; CDR3: CASSWTGTSGGVEQFF; J: TRBJ2-1; D: TRBD2; size: NA; V: TRBV5-1
DNA: TGTGCCAGCAGTGATCCCAGGGTGGTTCGGTATGGCTACACCTTC; CDR3: CASSDPRVVRYGYTF; J: TRBJ1-2; D: NA; size: NA; V: TRBV2
DNA: TGTGCCAGCAGCTTGGGACAGGCCAGCACAGATACGCAGTATTTT; CDR3: CASSLGQASTDTQYF; J: TRBJ2-3; D: NA; size: NA; V: TRBV5-6
DNA: TGTGCCAGCTCACGGGGGACAGAGGGGTCTGAAGCTTTCTTT; CDR3: CASSRGTEGSEAFF; J: TRBJ1-1; D: TRBD1; size: NA; V: TRBV18
DNA: TGTGCCAGCAGTTATCCGACTAGCGGGGGCCCCTACGAGCAGTACTTC; CDR3: CASSYPTSGGPYEQYF; J: TRBJ2-7; D: TRBD2; size: NA; V: TRBV6-5
DNA: TGTGCCAGCAGCTTCCACAGGGAAGGAGCTGAAGCTTTCTTT; CDR3: CASSFHREGAEAFF; J: TRBJ1-1; D: NA; size: NA; V: TRBV7-9
DNA: TGTGCCAGCAGCAGGATAGCGGGGGGGACCTACAATGAGCAGTTCTTC; CDR3: CASSRIAGGTYNEQFF; J: TRBJ2-1; D: TRBD2; size: NA; V: TRBV7-9
DNA: TGTGCCTGGACTTCATCTTCGGGTGAAGCTTTCTTT; CDR3: CAWTSSSGEAFF; J: TRBJ1-1; D: NA; size: NA; V: TRBV30
DNA: TGTGCCAGCAGTGAAGGGGGACAGGGGAATCAGCCCCAGCATTTT; CDR3: CASSEGGQGNQPQHF; J: TRBJ1-5; D: TRBD1; size: NA; V: TRBV2
DNA: TGTGCCAGCAGTTTCTCAGGGAACACTGAAGCTTTCTTT; CDR3: CASSFSGNTEAFF; J: TRBJ1-1; D: NA; size: NA; V: TRBV27
DNA: TGTGCCAGCAGCCGCAGTGTCCCTGGCTACGAGCAGTACTTC; CDR3: CASSRSVPGYEQYF; J: TRBJ2-7; D: NA; size: NA; V: TRBV3-1/TRBV3-2
DNA: TGCGCCAGCAGCCCCGGACAGAATGAAAAACTGTTTTTT; CDR3: CASSPGQNEKLFF; J: TRBJ1-4; D: NA; size: NA; V: TRBV5-1
DNA: TGTGCCAGCAGCTTAGCCGGGTCTGGGGCCAACGTCCTGACTTTC; CDR3: CASSLAGSGANVLTF; J: TRBJ2-6; D: NA; size: NA; V: TRBV7-9
DNA: TGTGCCAGCAGTGAGACAGGGTTGGAGACCCAGTACTTC; CDR3: CASSETGLETQYF; J: TRBJ2-5; D: TRBD1; size: NA; V: TRBV2
DNA: TGTGCCATCAGTGAGACACTACAGGGGAGAGATGGCTACACCTTC; CDR3: CAISETLQGRDGYTF; J: TRBJ1-2; D: TRBD1; size: NA; V: TRBV10-3
DNA: TGTGCCAGCAGCCCTAGCGGGGGGGAAAACATTCAGTACTTC; CDR3: CASSPSGGENIQYF; J: TRBJ2-4; D: TRBD2; size: NA; V: TRBV7-3
DNA: TGCGCCAGCAGCCCAACAGGAAACACTGAAGCTTTCTTT; CDR3: CASSPTGNTEAFF; J: TRBJ1-1; D: NA; size: NA; V: TRBV5-1